The 3 T cell receptor beta chains presented below share a single source sample, sequenced in a study of CD8 T cells in ankylosing spondylitis. General study results and limits: One TCR beta motif, made up of several highly homologous variants, appeared characteristic of ankylosing spondylitis blood.

Their target antigens are unknown. MiXCR, run by TCRdb on the 5' RACE reads, gives a single entry per CDR3 protein. The sample includes 450,000 to 550,000 distinct CDR3 sequences, approximately 5% seen only once; the top ten take 3% to 4.5%. Sequencing was done on a sample of blood, either unsorted or a sorted T cell fraction (not recorded which). The origin of the receptors is a male donor with ankylosing spondylitis.

The chain uses TRBV21-1 and TRBJ1-2; the D call TRBD1 from the table was never checked on the DNA. TRBV21-1 is labeled a pseudogene. CDR3 size: 12 residues. The CDR3 here is CASNHRGSGYTF. The DNA for the CDR3 is TGTGCCAGCAATCATAGGGGGAGCGGCTACACCTTC.

This clonotype has a count of ten or more. This chain uses TRBV7-2 with TRBJ1-2, with unresolved D. The CDR3 has 15 residues. Between the trimmed V and J ends, which lost 5 bases and 3 bases, there was a span of 16 bases. Germline assignment: CDR1 SGHTA and CDR2 FQGNSA. The CDR3 loop reads CASSATIFGHYGYTF. DNA for the CDR3: TGTGCCAGCAGCGCGACCATATTCGGGCACTATGGCTACACCTTC.

This clonotype was seen many times. The V call is TRBV9, the J call TRBJ2-4; TRBD1 or TRBD2 may be the D gene (5 bases each). The V gene's germline CDR1 is SGDLS and CDR2 YYNGEE. CDR3 length: 11 residues. The CDR3 sequence: CAEEGKYIQYF. CDR3 DNA: TGTGCAGAAGAGGGGAAGTATATTCAGTACTTC.